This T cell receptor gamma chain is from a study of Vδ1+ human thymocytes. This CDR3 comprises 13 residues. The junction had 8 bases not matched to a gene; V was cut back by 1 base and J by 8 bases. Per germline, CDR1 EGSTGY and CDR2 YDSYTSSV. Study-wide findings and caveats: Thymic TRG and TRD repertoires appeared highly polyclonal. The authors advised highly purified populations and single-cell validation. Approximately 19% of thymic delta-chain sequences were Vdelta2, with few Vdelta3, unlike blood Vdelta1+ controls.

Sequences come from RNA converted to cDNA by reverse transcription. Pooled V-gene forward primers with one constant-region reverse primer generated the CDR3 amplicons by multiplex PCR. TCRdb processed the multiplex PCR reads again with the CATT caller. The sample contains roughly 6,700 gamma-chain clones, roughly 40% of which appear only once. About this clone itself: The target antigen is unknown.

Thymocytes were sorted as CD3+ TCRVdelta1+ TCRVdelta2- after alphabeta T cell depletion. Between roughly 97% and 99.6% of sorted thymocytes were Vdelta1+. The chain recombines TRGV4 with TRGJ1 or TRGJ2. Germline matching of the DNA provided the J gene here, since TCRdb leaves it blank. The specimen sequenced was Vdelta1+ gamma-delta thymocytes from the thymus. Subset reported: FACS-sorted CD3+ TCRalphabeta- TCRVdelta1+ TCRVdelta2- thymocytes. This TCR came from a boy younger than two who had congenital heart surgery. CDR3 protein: CATWDGLSHKKLF. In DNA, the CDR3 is TGTGCCACCTGGGATGGTCTGTCTCATAAGAAACTCTTT.